This passage covers 26 T cell receptor beta chains from one sample sequenced in a study of a mutant IDH1 vaccine in newly diagnosed glioma (dated by TCRdb to about 2021). The meaning of the sample's time point label: week 11, during vaccination. A 20-mer mutant IDH1 peptide at 300 micrograms in Montanide made up each vaccine dose, which was injected subcutaneously together with topical imiquimod. Libraries were built with the immunoSEQ multiplex PCR assay. Imported from immuneACCESS, the table was reduced by TCRdb to in-frame sequences with V and J called. These copies leave out some clones; in studies compared against another copy, an unresolved V gene accounts for under half, and the cause of the remainder is not known. This sample gives roughly 120,000 clones in total; over 75% of them show up just once. The ten largest clones represent under 7% of the sample. No antigen is known for these receptors.

Here the sequenced sample was PBMCs, taken from a glioma patient whose treatment included an IDH1 peptide vaccine. The receptors were sampled from a man aged 40-55 years with glioma.

This chain uses TRBV4-3 with TRBJ2-3, with 12 bases aligning to TRBD2. The CDR3 consists of 17 residues. Germline V gives CDR1 LGHNA, CDR2 YSLEER. J was trimmed by 3 bases and V by 0 bases; bases with no gene match: 4. In DNA, the CDR3 is TGCGCCAGCAGCCAAGATCCTGGACTAGCGGGGACAGATACGCAGTATTTT. Protein sequence: CASSQDPGLAGTDTQYF.

The chain uses TRBV7-2 and TRBJ2-3, with a weak D call TRBD2 (5 bases). V was pared by 5 bases and J by 11 bases, with 17 bases between. This CDR3 has 13 amino acids. CDR1 is SGHTA, CDR2 FQGNSA, per germline. The CDR3 reads CASSTGLSRGQYF. DNA for the CDR3: TGTGCCAGCAGCACCGGACTGAGTAGAGGGCAGTATTTT.

The V call is TRBV11-2, the J call TRBJ1-2; 8 bases line up with TRBD1. Germline CDR1 SGHAT, CDR2 FQNNGV. The length of the CDR3 is 13 residues. The junction had 3 bases not matched to a gene; V was cut back by 5 bases and J by 4 bases. The CDR3 DNA follows: TGTGCCAGCAGCGACGACAGGGGCTATGGCTACACCTTC. Translation: CASSDDRGYGYTF.

The V gene is TRBV4-1, the J gene TRBJ1-6, with D perhaps TRBD1 (5 bases). V lost 4 bases to trimming and J lost 4 bases, with 14 bases between them. The CDR3 length is 16 residues. Germline CDR1 reads MGHRA; CDR2 reads YSYEKL. Written as DNA, the CDR3 is TGCGCCAGCAGCCCCTTAGGGGCAGCATATAATTCACCCCTCCACTTT. Encoded protein: CASSPLGAAYNSPLHF.

This chain links TRBV6-4 with TRBJ2-3; 8 bases map to TRBD2. This CDR3 region has 16 residues. J was trimmed by 3 bases and V by 6 bases; bases with no gene match: 11. CDR1 MRHNA and CDR2 SNTAGT come from the germline V gene. CDR3 residues: CASSPYRASGTDTQYF. In DNA form, the CDR3 reads TGTGCCAGCAGCCCCTACCGGGCTAGCGGGACAGATACGCAGTATTTT.

The chain uses TRBV5-1 and TRBJ2-7; weak D call: TRBD1 (6 bases). The CDR3 consists of 13 residues. V was shortened by 5 bases and J by 5 bases, with 14 bases between the two germline ends. In germline, CDR1 is SGHRS, CDR2 YFSETQ. CDR3 nucleotides: TGCGCCAGCAGGGGGACAAGGTTCGACGAGCAGTACTTC. Translation gives CASRGTRFDEQYF. Full variable domain (outside the CDR3, taken from reference TRBV5-1 and TRBJ2-7): KAGVTQTPRYLIKTRGQQVTLSCSPISGHRSVSWYQQTPGQGLQFLFEYFSETQRNKGNFPGRFSGRQFSNSRSEMNVSTLELGDSALYLCASRGTRFDEQYFGPGTRLTVT.

This chain links TRBV4-3 with TRBJ1-6; the D is unclear. The CDR3 length is 16 residues. Per germline, CDR1 LGHNA and CDR2 YSLEER. V was cut by 0 bases and J by 7 bases, with 13 bases left in between. Here the CDR3 reads CASSQDPGKGNSPLHF. CDR3 in DNA: TGCGCCAGCAGCCAAGACCCTGGTAAAGGGAATTCACCCCTCCACTTT.

Comments on this clone: A junction boundary mismatches the germline segment, possibly from a read error. The chain combines TRBV5-5 with TRBJ2-3; D is undetermined. The CDR3 has 12 amino acids. The germline CDR1 and CDR2 sequences are SGHKS and YYEKEE (reference sequence). The CDR3 coding sequence is TGTGCCAGCAGTTTGGACGCAAATACGCAGTATTTT. The encoded protein is CASSLDANTQYF.

The J gene is TRBJ2-1, the V gene TRBV9; 10 nucleotides match TRBD2. The ends lost 0 bases at V and 5 bases at J; junction bases unmatched: 8. This CDR3 spans 17 amino acids. Germline values: CDR1 SGDLS, CDR2 YYNGEE. In DNA form, the CDR3 reads TGTGCCAGCAGCGTAGTAAGCGGGGGGGCGGTAGACAATGAGCAGTTCTTC. This encodes CASSVVSGGAVDNEQFF.

The table lists this clone with a count of one. This chain connects TRBV5-6 to TRBJ2-5; D tentatively reads TRBD1 or TRBD2 (5 bases each). Germline CDR1 and CDR2: SGHDT and YYEEEE. Trimming pared 4 bases from V and 5 bases from J, leaving 27 bases between. This CDR3 region has 18 residues. This chain's CDR3 is CASSRLGEFQGPRETQYF. The CDR3 DNA is TGTGCCAGCAGCCGCCTCGGTGAATTTCAGGGACCAAGGGAGACCCAGTACTTC.

The chain employs TRBV5-6 and TRBJ2-3; D unresolved. From germline, CDR1 is SGHDT and CDR2 YYEEEE. The CDR3 contains 15 residues. Trimming cost V 4 bases and J 10 bases, with 22 bases left between them. The CDR3 DNA reads TGTGCCAGCAGCCCCGGTACTGCGGAGATTACGGCGCAGTATTTT. Translated, it gives CASSPGTAEITAQYF.

The J gene is TRBJ2-7, the V gene TRBV5-8; TRBD1 is a possible D gene (5 bases). Trimming removed 0 bases from V and 4 bases from J, with 11 bases in between. The CDR3 runs to 14 residues. Germline assignment: CDR1 SGHTS and CDR2 YDEGEE. CDR3 nucleotide sequence: TGTGCCAGCAGCTTGGGGGGCAGGGCGTACGAGCAGTACTTC. This codes for CASSLGGRAYEQYF.

V is TRBV4-3 and J is TRBJ1-5; D might be TRBD1 (6 bases). The CDR3 length is 15 residues. V was clipped by 0 bases and J by 4 bases, with 10 bases between them. Germline loops: CDR1 LGHNA, CDR2 YSLEER. The CDR3 sequence is CASSQDGGPNQPQHF. DNA for the CDR3: TGCGCCAGCAGCCAAGACGGGGGGCCGAATCAGCCCCAGCATTTT.

The V call is TRBV14, the J call TRBJ2-3, with TRBD2 matching 9 bases. Germline CDR1 SGHDN, CDR2 FVKESK. The length of the CDR3 is 18 residues. J was trimmed by 0 bases and V by 3 bases; bases with no gene match: 10. In DNA, the CDR3 is TGTGCCAGCAGCCACCGCAGGGATAGCGGGGGTAGCACAGATACGCAGTATTTT. This codes for CASSHRRDSGGSTDTQYF. Filled out from reference TRBV14 and TRBJ2-3, the complete variable domain reads EAGVTQFPSHSVIEKGQTVTLRCDPISGHDNLYWYRRVMGKEIKFLLHFVKESKQDESGMPNNRFLAERTGGTYSTLKVQPAELEDSGVYFCASSHRRDSGGSTDTQYFGPGTRLTVL.

V gene TRBV29-1 combines with J gene TRBJ1-2; D not resolved. The CDR3 extends over 12 amino acids. The V gene lost 5 bases and the J gene lost 8 bases, with 15 bases spanning the gap. Per the germline V gene, CDR1 is SQVTM and CDR2 is ANQGSEA. For the CDR3, the DNA is TGCAGCGTTCCCCCAACGTTCGGAGGCTACACCTTC. The encoded protein is CSVPPTFGGYTF.

V usage is TRBV7-8 and J usage is TRBJ1-5, with D possibly TRBD1 on 5 matching bases. With 4 bases removed from V and 0 bases from J, the gap between germline ends came to 16 bases. This CDR3 contains 17 residues. In germline, CDR1 is SGHVS, CDR2 FQNEAQ. The CDR3 region is CASSSPFGGYSNQPQHF. The CDR3 DNA follows: TGTGCCAGCAGCTCTCCTTTCGGGGGTTATAGCAATCAGCCCCAGCATTTT.

The chain combines TRBV29-1 with TRBJ1-2; D is undetermined. Trimming shortened V by 4 bases and J by 8 bases, and 17 bases separated the two germline ends. CDR3 length: 13 residues. In germline, CDR1 is SQVTM, CDR2 ANQGSEA. The DNA of the CDR3 is TGCAGCGTTGCCGCTAGGTTCCGTGAGGGCTACACCTTC. It is translated as CSVAARFREGYTF.

This clone was seen a single time. This chain joins TRBV19 and TRBJ1-2; no firm D call. Trimming stripped 9 bases from V and 0 bases from J, with 11 bases between. CDR1 is LNHDA, CDR2 SQIVND, per germline (reference sequence). The CDR3 runs to 13 residues. As DNA, the CDR3 is TGTGCCAGCCGGGATTTAACTAACTATGGCTACACCTTC. Translated: CASRDLTNYGYTF.

J is TRBJ1-4 and V is TRBV5-5, with TRBD1 matching over 7 bases. J was trimmed by 3 bases and V by 7 bases; bases with no gene match: 6. This CDR3 contains 14 residues. Germline lookup yields CDR1 SGHKS and CDR2 YYEKEE (reference sequence). The CDR3 reads CASLRQGPNEKLFF. CDR3 DNA: TGTGCCAGCCTAAGACAGGGACCTAATGAAAAACTGTTTTTT. Drawing the rest from reference TRBV5-5 and TRBJ1-4, the complete variable domain is DAGVTQSPTHLIKTRGQQVTLRCSPISGHKSVSWYQQVLGQGPQFIFQYYEKEERGRGNFPDRFSARQFPNYSSELNVNALLLGDSALYLCASLRQGPNEKLFFGSGTQLSVL.

The chain links TRBV11-2 to TRBJ1-6, with D perhaps matching TRBD1 (6 bases). This CDR3 has 14 residues. Trimming left V 6 bases short and J 7 bases short, with 13 bases between. CDR1 and CDR2 (germline): SGHAT, FQNNGV. This CDR3 reads CASSRAGENSPLHF. CDR3 sequence (DNA): TGTGCCAGCAGTAGGGCAGGGGAAAATTCACCCCTCCACTTT.

This clone was seen once. V is TRBV4-3 and J is TRBJ2-3, with D hard to call. Germline V gene data show CDR1 as LGHNA and CDR2 as YSLEER. Trimming shortened V by 0 bases and J by 2 bases, and 3 bases separated the two germline ends. The CDR3 extends over 13 amino acids. DNA of the CDR3: TGCGCCAGCAGCCAAGAATCCACAGATACGCAGTATTTT. As protein: CASSQESTDTQYF.

This chain joins TRBV10-2 and TRBJ1-1; unclear D gene. Trimming left V 3 bases short and J 1 base short, with 6 bases between. Germline V CDR1 and CDR2: WSHSY, SAAADI. CDR3 length equals 13 residues. CDR3 DNA sequence: TGCGCCAGCAGTGAAGTGGGGAACACTGAAGCTTTCTTT. The encoded protein is CASSEVGNTEAFF.

This clone was recorded a few times. CDR3 amino acids: CAIIPPDRGYEQYF. In DNA form, the CDR3 reads TGTGCCATCATTCCCCCGGACAGGGGCTACGAGCAGTACTTC. The chain combines TRBV10-3 with TRBJ2-7; 9 bases match TRBD1. The germline gives CDR1 ENHRY, CDR2 SYGVKD. The CDR3 spans 14 residues. V shed 7 bases, J shed 3 bases, and the junction held 7 bases outside the gene matches.

This clone has ten or more counts. This chain joins TRBV28 and TRBJ2-5; D remains unclear. With 3 bases removed from V and 7 bases from J, the gap between germline ends came to 9 bases. Germline loops: CDR1 MDHEN, CDR2 SYDVKM. This CDR3 spans 12 amino acids. This CDR3 is CASSLIMGTQYF. The CDR3 coding sequence is TGTGCCAGCAGTTTGATTATGGGGACCCAGTACTTC.

The chain combines TRBV9 with TRBJ2-3; no firm D call. Germline lookup yields CDR1 SGDLS and CDR2 YYNGEE. The V and J ends lost 0 bases and 6 bases respectively, with 11 bases between them. CDR3 length equals 14 residues. The CDR3 is CASSVGSLGDTQYF. The CDR3 DNA sequence: TGTGCCAGCAGCGTAGGAAGCCTCGGCGATACGCAGTATTTT.

This clone was seen once. This chain uses TRBV11-2 with TRBJ2-3; D is unresolved. Germline V gene data show CDR1 as SGHAT and CDR2 as FQNNGV. V was trimmed by 5 bases and J by 5 bases, leaving 5 bases between them. The CDR3 contains 11 residues. This chain's CDR3 is CASSNGDTQYF. The CDR3 DNA follows: TGTGCCAGCAGCAATGGAGATACGCAGTATTTT.